The rows below give T cell receptor beta chains drawn from one sample of a study of OX40 agonist ivuxolimab in advanced cancers. TCRdb keeps only in-frame clones here, not all; method: immunoSEQ multiplex PCR. Of 45,000 to 60,000 clones listed, under 90% were seen once; the top ten hold roughly 25%. Sequenced material: CD4+ or CD8+ T cells sorted from blood, taken in a trial of the OX40 agonist ivuxolimab. Receptors originate from an adult with an advanced solid tumor such as melanoma, head and neck, liver or kidney cancer. The CDR3 runs from the conserved cysteine through the conserved F or W. Each record gives: J gene, V gene, clone size, D gene, CDR3 DNA, CDR3 protein. D genes are given only for firm matches. For some rows the clone size is stated as once, few or many, or as a class when expanded; others skip it.

TRBJ2-4 TRBV19 . TRBD2 TGTGCCAGTAGACCCTTGGGAGGGCCACCGGGATTTCAGTACTTC CASRPLGGPPGFQYF
TRBJ1-1 TRBV12-5 . TRBD1 TGTGCTAGTGGTTTGGGGACTGGACAGGGGAACACTGAAGCTTTCTTT CASGLGTGQGNTEAFF
TRBJ1-3 TRBV5-1 once TRBD1 TGCGCCAGCAGCTCACTAGGCTTGGGACAGGGAAGCTCTGGAAACACCATATATTTT CASSSLGLGQGSSGNTIYF
TRBJ2-6 TRBV25-1 . . TGTGCCAGCAGTGCTTGGACAGAGAGCTCTGGGGCCAACGTCCTGACTTTC CASSAWTESSGANVLTF
TRBJ2-7 TRBV4-1 . TRBD2 TGCGCCAGCAGCGTAGCGGGAGGGGAGGAGCAGTACTTC CASSVAGGEEQYF
TRBJ2-7 TRBV4-3 once TRBD2 TGCGCCAGCAGCCTTCAGCGGGGGAGCCCTGGGGAGCAGTACTTC CASSLQRGSPGEQYF
TRBJ1-2 TRBV6-5 . . TGTGCCAGCAGTTGGACCGAAAACTATGGCTACACCTTC CASSWTENYGYTF
TRBJ1-6 TRBV5-4 . . TGTGCCAGCAGCCAGTATAGGAATTCACCCCTCCACTTT CASSQYRNSPLHF
TRBJ1-1 TRBV9 . . TGTGCCAGCCGGAGTTGGGACACTGAAGCTTTCTTT CASRSWDTEAFF
TRBJ2-1 TRBV29-1 . . TGCAGCGCTCACTACAATGAGCAGTTCTTC CSAHYNEQFF
TRBJ1-1 TRBV6-1 . . TGTGCCAGCAGTGATTCGGTGGTTCTGAACACTGAAGCTTTCTTT CASSDSVVLNTEAFF
TRBJ2-7 TRBV21-1 once . TGTGCCAGCAGCAACCCCGGACAGCTGGTGGGCTCCTACGAGCAGTACTTC CASSNPGQLVGSYEQYF
TRBJ1-1 TRBV7-6 . . TGTGCCAGCAGCGCCCCAGGTGACACTGAAGCTTTCTTT CASSAPGDTEAFF
TRBJ1-6 TRBV28 . . TGTGCCAGCAGTATTGGTTTTTCCGACGGGACAAATTCACCCCTCCACTTT CASSIGFSDGTNSPLHF
TRBJ1-3 TRBV5-6 few . TGTGCCAGCAGCTTGGTTGTACAGGGAAACACCATATATTTT CASSLVVQGNTIYF
TRBJ2-3 TRBV6-4 few TRBD2 TGTGCCAGCAGTGCTAGCGGGGGGGCCACAGATACGCAGTATTTT CASSASGGATDTQYF
TRBJ1-2 TRBV5-4 . . TGCGCCAGCAGCTTGGGGCAGGGCTACACCTTC CASSLGQGYTF
TRBJ2-3 TRBV28 . . TGTGCCAGCAGTGCCGTAGCGGTCACAGATACGCAGTATTTT CASSAVAVTDTQYF
TRBJ2-7 TRBV27 . . TGTGCCAGCAGTTCATTCAGGGCTCAGGACGAGCAGTACTTC CASSSFRAQDEQYF
TRBJ1-3 TRBV29-1 once . TGCAGCGTTCCCGAAGGTGTCTCTGGAAACACCATATATTTT CSVPEGVSGNTIYF
TRBJ2-1 TRBV7-6 . . TGTGCCAGCAGCCACGGTGCTAGTTTACATGAGCAGTTCTTC CASSHGASLHEQFF
TRBJ1-3 TRBV2 few . TGTGCCAGCAGTGAAACAGGTCTCGGGGGAAACACCATATATTTT CASSETGLGGNTIYF